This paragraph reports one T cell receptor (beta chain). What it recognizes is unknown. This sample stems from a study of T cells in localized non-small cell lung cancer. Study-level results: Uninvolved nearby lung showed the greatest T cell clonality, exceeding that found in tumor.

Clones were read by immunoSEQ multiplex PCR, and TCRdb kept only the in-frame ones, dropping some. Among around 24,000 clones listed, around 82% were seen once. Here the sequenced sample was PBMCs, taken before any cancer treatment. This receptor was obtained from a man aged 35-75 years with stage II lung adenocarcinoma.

CDR3 sequence reads: CASSPDRDSNSPLHF. The CDR3 nucleotides are TGTGCCAGTAGTCCGGACCGGGACAGTAATTCACCCCTCCACTTT. This sequence joins TRBV19 and TRBJ1-6; 7 bases are shared with TRBD1. From germline, CDR1 is LNHDA and CDR2 SQIVND (reference sequence). The CDR3 contains 15 residues. V lost 5 bases and J lost 6; bases outside the gene matches: 7.